These T cell receptor beta chains were read from a single sample in a study of response to subunit inactivated influenza vaccine. TCRdb reprocessed the RT-PCR reads via MiXCR and lists one record per CDR3 protein. This table has around 760,000 distinct CDR3 sequences, roughly 13% appearing once. The material was PBMCs from blood, obtained 14 days before vaccination. These receptor sequences come from a man aged 45-60 years who received an inactivated influenza vaccine. CDR3s include the opening cysteine and the closing phenylalanine or tryptophan. Fields, in order: D gene, clone size, V gene, J gene, CDR3 DNA, CDR3 protein. The D gene is left open where the match is weak. Size values are once, few and many counts, or a class for expanded clones, and some rows have none.

TRBD2	.	TRBV28	TRBJ2-2	TGTGCCAGCAGTTTCGGGAGGGACTATAGAGCGGGTATCGCGAACACCGGGGAGCTGTTTTTT	CASSFGRDYRAGIANTGELFF
.	.	TRBV12-3/TRBV12-4	TRBJ2-7	TGTGCCAGCAGTTTGGGATCTTCCGTCGAGCAGTACTTC	CASSLGSSVEQYF
.	many	TRBV15	TRBJ2-1	TGTGCCACCGGGAGCGTCAGCGGGTCCTACAATGAGCAGTTCTTC	CATGSVSGSYNEQFF
.	.	TRBV7-2	TRBJ2-3	TGTGCCAGCAGCTTAGGGGGACACCCCACAGATACGCAGTATTTT	CASSLGGHPTDTQYF
.	many	TRBV5-1	TRBJ2-3	TGTGCCAGCAGCCTAGGCCAGGGTTTCACAGATACGCAGTATTTT	CASSLGQGFTDTQYF
.	.	TRBV18	TRBJ1-4	TGTGCCAGCTCACCCCGTGGATCAACTAATGAAAAACTGTTTTTT	CASSPRGSTNEKLFF
.	many	TRBV10-3	TRBJ2-7	TGTGCCATCAGCGGGACTGAATCCTACGAGCAGTACTTC	CAISGTESYEQYF
TRBD2	.	TRBV2	TRBJ2-1	TGTGCCAGCGAGACTAGCGCGCGGGTTGAGCAGTTCTTC	CASETSARVEQFF
.	few	TRBV6-1	TRBJ1-2	TGTGCCAGCAGCAGATTGTGGAGCGGCTACACCTTC	CASSRLWSGYTF
.	many	TRBV20-1	TRBJ2-7	TGCAGTGCTGAAGAAATAGCGGCGGCGGACTACGAGCAGTACTTC	CSAEEIAAADYEQYF
TRBD2	few	TRBV7-2	TRBJ2-1	TGTGCCAGCAGCAAAGGACTAGCGGGAAGTACAATGAAGCAGTTCTTC	CASSKGLAGSTMKQFF
TRBD1	.	TRBV20-1	TRBJ2-7	TGCAGTGCTAGGCCGGGACAGGCCCTTAAGGAGCAGTACTTC	CSARPGQALKEQYF
.	many	TRBV4-3	TRBJ1-2	TGCGCCAGCAGCCAAGCTGTAGAAGGACTTTATGGCTACACCTTC	CASSQAVEGLYGYTF
.	.	TRBV29-1	TRBJ1-5	TGCAGCGTTGAAGAAGGGCGTAATCAGCCCCAGCATTTT	CSVEEGRNQPQHF
.	few	TRBV20-1	TRBJ2-4	TGCAGTGCTAGGATCAGGGGGGGGAGCAAAAACATTCAGTACTTC	CSARIRGGSKNIQYF
.	few	TRBV10-3	TRBJ2-5	TGTGCCAGTACTATGGGGATACAAGAGACCCAGTACTTC	CASTMGIQETQYF
.	.	TRBV12-3/TRBV12-4	TRBJ2-5	TGTGCCAGCAGTCCCTCCGGCGGCGTTGAGACCCAGTACTTC	CASSPSGGVETQYF
.	.	TRBV6-1	TRBJ2-7	TGTGCCAGCAGGGAGTCGGGAACGGGCCCCTACGAGCAGTACTTC	CASRESGTGPYEQYF
.	.	TRBV11-2	TRBJ2-1	TGTGCCAGCAGCTTCGCCCCAAATCACAATGAGAAGTTCTTC	CASSFAPNHNEKFF
.	few	TRBV2	TRBJ1-5	TGTGCCAGCAGGGGAGGGGAACGCAATCAGCCCCAGCATTTT	CASRGGERNQPQHF
TRBD2	once	TRBV5-4	TRBJ2-1	TGTGCCAGCAGCTTGGCCTACGAGACTAGCGGGTCCTACAATGAGCAGTTCTTC	CASSLAYETSGSYNEQFF
.	few	TRBV4-2	TRBJ1-5	TGTGCCAGCAGCCAAGCGGGTATGGGACGGGGGAGCAATCAGCCCCAGCATTTT	CASSQAGMGRGSNQPQHF
.	few	TRBV11-2	TRBJ2-5	TGTGCCAGCACTCCGACTCGGACCACGGAGACCCAGTACTTC	CASTPTRTTETQYF
.	.	TRBV7-2	TRBJ1-1	TGTGCCAGCATACTTGTAGGAGGGGTACGAGCTGAAGCTTTCTTT	CASILVGGVRAEAFF
TRBD1	.	TRBV10-3	TRBJ1-5	TGTGCCATCAGTGGACAGGGTACTAGCGGCCAGCCCCAGCATTTT	CAISGQGTSGQPQHF
.	.	TRBV28	TRBJ1-1	TGTGCCAGCAGATACGGGACACGTAACACTGAAGCTTTCTTT	CASRYGTRNTEAFF
.	once	TRBV12-3/TRBV12-4	TRBJ2-3	TGTGCCAGCAGGAGGGGGTTAGATACGCAGTATTTT	CASRRGLDTQYF
TRBD2	few	TRBV7-2	TRBJ2-7	TGTGCCAGCAGCGTACTAGCGGGAGTGGCCGAGCAGTACTTC	CASSVLAGVAEQYF
TRBD1	.	TRBV5-1	TRBJ2-5	TGCGCCAGCAGCTTGGGCTGGGACAGGGGAGGAGAGACCCAGTACTTC	CASSLGWDRGGETQYF